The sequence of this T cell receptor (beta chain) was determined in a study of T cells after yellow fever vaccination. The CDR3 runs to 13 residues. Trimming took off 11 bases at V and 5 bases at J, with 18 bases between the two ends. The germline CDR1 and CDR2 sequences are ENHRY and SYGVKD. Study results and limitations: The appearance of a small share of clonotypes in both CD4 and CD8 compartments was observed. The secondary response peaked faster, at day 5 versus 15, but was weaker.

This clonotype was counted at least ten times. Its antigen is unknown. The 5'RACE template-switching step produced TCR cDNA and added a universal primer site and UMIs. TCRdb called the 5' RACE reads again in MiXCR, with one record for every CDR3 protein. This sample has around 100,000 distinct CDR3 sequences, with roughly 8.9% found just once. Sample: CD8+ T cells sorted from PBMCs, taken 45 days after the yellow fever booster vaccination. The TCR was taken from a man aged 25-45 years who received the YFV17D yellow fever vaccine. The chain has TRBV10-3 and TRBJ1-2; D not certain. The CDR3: CAVKPEGGYGYTF. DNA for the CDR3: TGTGCCGTGAAGCCCGAAGGCGGGTATGGCTACACCTTC.